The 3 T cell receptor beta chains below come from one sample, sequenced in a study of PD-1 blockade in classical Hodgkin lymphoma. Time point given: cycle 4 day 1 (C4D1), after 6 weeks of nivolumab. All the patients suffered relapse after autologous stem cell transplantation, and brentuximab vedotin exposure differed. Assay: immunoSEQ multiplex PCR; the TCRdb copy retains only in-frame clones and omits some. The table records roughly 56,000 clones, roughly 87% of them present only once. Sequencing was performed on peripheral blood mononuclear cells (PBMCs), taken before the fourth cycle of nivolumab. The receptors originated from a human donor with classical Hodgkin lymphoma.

This CDR3 reads CASSLASGGLTDTQYF. Here the CDR3 DNA reads TGCGCCAGCAGCTTGGCCAGCGGGGGGCTTACAGATACGCAGTATTTT. This rearrangement joins TRBV5-1 to TRBJ2-3, with 9 bases matching TRBD2. CDR3 length equals 16 residues. V lost 0 bases to trimming and J lost 3 bases; unmatched junction nucleotides: 5. Germline V gene sequence: CDR1 SGHRS, CDR2 YFSETQ.

Here the CDR3 DNA reads TGTGCCAGCACCCCAGGGTACAATGAGCAGTTCTTC. It is translated as CASTPGYNEQFF. V and J are TRBV25-1 and TRBJ2-1; TRBD1 might be the D (5 bases). The CDR3 sequence is 12 residues long. Germline loops: CDR1 MGHDK, CDR2 SYGVNS. Between the trimmed V and J ends, which lost 7 bases and 4 bases, there was a span of 8 bases.

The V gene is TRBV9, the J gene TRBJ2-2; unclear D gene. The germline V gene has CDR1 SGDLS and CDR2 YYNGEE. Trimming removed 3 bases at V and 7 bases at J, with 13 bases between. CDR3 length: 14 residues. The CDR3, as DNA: TGTGCCAGCAGCGGACCAGCCGTTGTCGGGGAGCTGTTTTTT. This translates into CASSGPAVVGELFF.